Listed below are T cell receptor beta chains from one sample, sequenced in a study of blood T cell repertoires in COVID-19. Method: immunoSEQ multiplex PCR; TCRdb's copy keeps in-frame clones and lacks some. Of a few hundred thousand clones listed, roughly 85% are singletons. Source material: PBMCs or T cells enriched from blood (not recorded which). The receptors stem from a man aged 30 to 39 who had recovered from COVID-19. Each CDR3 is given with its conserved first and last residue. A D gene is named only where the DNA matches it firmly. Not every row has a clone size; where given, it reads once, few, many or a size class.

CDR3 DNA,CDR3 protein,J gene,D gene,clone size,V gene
TGCGCCAGCAGCTCGGTAAAACAGGGGCTCGGGGAGCTGTTTTTT,CASSSVKQGLGELFF,TRBJ2-2,TRBD1,.,TRBV5-1
TGTGCCAGCAGCTCCAGGGGAGCTAACTATGGCTACACCTTC,CASSSRGANYGYTF,TRBJ1-2,.,once,TRBV5-4
TGCGCCAGCAGCAAAGAAGGCGGGGGGGGTTACAATGAGCAGTTCTTC,CASSKEGGGGYNEQFF,TRBJ2-1,TRBD2,.,TRBV4-3
TGTGCCAGCAGCCAACCAATCAGGGATTCTGGAAACACCATATATTTT,CASSQPIRDSGNTIYF,TRBJ1-3,.,.,TRBV27
TGTGCCAGCAGCCCAGGGACAGGGAGCTCCTACGAGCAGTACTTC,CASSPGTGSSYEQYF,TRBJ2-7,TRBD1,.,TRBV9
TGTGCCAGCAGCTATGGGGACAGCTACTATGGCTACACCTTC,CASSYGDSYYGYTF,TRBJ1-2,TRBD1,.,TRBV11-2
TGTGCCAGCAGCTATAGCGACAGGGTAACCGAGCAGTACTTC,CASSYSDRVTEQYF,TRBJ2-7,TRBD1,.,TRBV7-9
TGTGCCAGCAGCCTCGGGGGACTCCCCCAAGAGACCCAGTACTTC,CASSLGGLPQETQYF,TRBJ2-5,.,.,TRBV7-2
TGTGCCAGCAGCTTAGTAGCGGGGGGGGTCGATGAGCAGTTCTTC,CASSLVAGGVDEQFF,TRBJ2-1,TRBD2,.,TRBV7-2
TGTGCCAGTAGTTTCCTGGCCACTGAAGCTTTCTTT,CASSFLATEAFF,TRBJ1-1,.,.,TRBV19
TGTGCCAGCAGTTTATCAGGGCACAATGGCTACACCTTC,CASSLSGHNGYTF,TRBJ1-2,.,.,TRBV12-3/TRBV12-4
TGCGCCAGCAGCGGCGGACAGGTCCTAGCTAACTATGGCTACACCTTC,CASSGGQVLANYGYTF,TRBJ1-2,TRBD1,.,TRBV5-1
TGTGCCAGCAGTGCCCAGGGACAGGGGGGTCTCGAGCAGTACTTC,CASSAQGQGGLEQYF,TRBJ2-7,TRBD1,.,TRBV2
TGTGCCAGCAGCTTAGCTGGGACAGCCGGTGGCTACACCTTC,CASSLAGTAGGYTF,TRBJ1-2,TRBD1,.,TRBV11-2
TGTGCCAGCAGCGCGAGATTTGGGAGCTCTGGAAACACCATATATTTT,CASSARFGSSGNTIYF,TRBJ1-3,.,.,TRBV5-4
TGTGCCAGTAGCATCCCTGACAGGGGCTGGACTGAAGCTTTCTTT,CASSIPDRGWTEAFF,TRBJ1-1,TRBD1,.,TRBV19
TGTGCCTGGACGAGGACAGGGACTGAAGCTTTCTTT,CAWTRTGTEAFF,TRBJ1-1,TRBD1,.,TRBV30
TGTGCCAGCAGCAAACGGGAACAGGGGAACACTGAAGCTTTCTTT,CASSKREQGNTEAFF,TRBJ1-1,.,.,TRBV21-1
TGCAGCGTTCTATCCACTGAAGCTTTCTTT,CSVLSTEAFF,TRBJ1-1,.,once,TRBV29-1
TGCGCCAGCAGCGATATACTAGGGAGAAGCAATCAGCCCCAGCATTTT,CASSDILGRSNQPQHF,TRBJ1-5,.,once,TRBV10-2